The clone carrying this T cell receptor (beta chain) was detected a few times. No antigen is known for it. This entry belongs to a study of T cell repertoires in cytomegalovirus infection. Germline trimming cut 6 bases from V and 14 bases from J; bases unmatched to any gene: 11. CDR1 is MNHEY and CDR2 is SVGEGT in the germline V gene. The CDR3 is 15 residues long. A single record per CDR3 protein comes from TCRdb applying MiXCR to the reads. The sample carries hundreds of thousands of distinct CDR3 sequences, 30% to 40% recorded once. This sequence joins TRBV6-2 or TRBV6-3 and TRBJ2-1; TRBD2 aligns across 15 bases. This material consisted of cultured CD8+ T cells from PBMCs, taken from culture after CMV antigen stimulation. This TCR derives from a human donor in good health (CMV status not recorded). Some clones in this sample may be carry-over from other donors' samples. This CDR3 reads CASSPRGLAGGQKFF. In DNA form, the CDR3 reads TGTGCCAGCAGCCCCCGGGGACTAGCGGGGGGACAAAAGTTCTTC.